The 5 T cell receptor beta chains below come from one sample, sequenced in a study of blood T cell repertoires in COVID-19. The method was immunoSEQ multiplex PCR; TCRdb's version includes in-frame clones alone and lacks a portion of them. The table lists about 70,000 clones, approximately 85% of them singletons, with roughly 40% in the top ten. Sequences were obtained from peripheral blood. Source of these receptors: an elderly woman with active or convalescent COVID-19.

CDR3 protein: CASSESRFLKQYF. In DNA, the CDR3 is TGTGCCAGCAGTGAATCGCGGTTTTTGAAGCAGTACTTC. This chain joins TRBV6-1 and TRBJ2-7; D unclear. Germline CDR1 reads MNHNS; CDR2 reads SASEGT. The CDR3 contains 13 residues. Trimming removed 2 bases at V and 8 bases at J, with 13 bases between.

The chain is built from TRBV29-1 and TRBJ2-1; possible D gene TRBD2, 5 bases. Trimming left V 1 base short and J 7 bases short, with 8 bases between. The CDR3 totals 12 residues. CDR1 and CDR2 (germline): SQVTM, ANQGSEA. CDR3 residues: CSVEVSGNEQFF. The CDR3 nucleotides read TGCAGCGTTGAAGTATCGGGGAATGAGCAGTTCTTC.

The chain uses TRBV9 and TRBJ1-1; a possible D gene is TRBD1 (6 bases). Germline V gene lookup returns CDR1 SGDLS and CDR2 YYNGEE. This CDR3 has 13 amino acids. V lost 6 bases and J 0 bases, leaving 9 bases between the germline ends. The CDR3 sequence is CASMGHLNTEAFF. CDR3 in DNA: TGTGCCAGCATGGGACATTTGAACACTGAAGCTTTCTTT.

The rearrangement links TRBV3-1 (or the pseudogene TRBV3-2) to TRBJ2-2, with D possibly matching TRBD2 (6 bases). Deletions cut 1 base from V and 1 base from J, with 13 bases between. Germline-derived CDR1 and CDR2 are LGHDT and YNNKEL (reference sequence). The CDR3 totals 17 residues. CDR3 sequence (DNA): TGTGCCAGCAGCCAAGCCCTCCTAGCGTTGAACACCGGGGAGCTGTTTTTT. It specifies CASSQALLALNTGELFF.

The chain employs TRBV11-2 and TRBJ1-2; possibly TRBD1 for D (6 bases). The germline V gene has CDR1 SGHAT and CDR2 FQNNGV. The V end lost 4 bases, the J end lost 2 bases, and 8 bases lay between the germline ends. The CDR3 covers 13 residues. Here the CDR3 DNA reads TGTGCCAGCAGCTCGGACAGCAACTATGGCTACACCTTC. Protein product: CASSSDSNYGYTF.